This record looks at one T cell receptor beta chain sequence and its context. Its antigen remains unidentified. This specimen comes from a study of cytomegalovirus exposure and HLA in healthy donors. Study-level information: The study's early data release held about 85 million unique TCRs from HLA-typed donors.

The study ran its PCR with 60 Vbeta and 13 Jbeta primers. Libraries were prepared by immunoSEQ multiplex PCR; TCRdb keeps only in-frame clonotypes and omits some of them. The repertoire has 95,000 to 110,000 clones, roughly 80% of them found once; the top ten carry approximately 2.1%. CDR3 length equals 13 residues. V was trimmed by 9 bases and J by 2 bases, leaving 12 bases between them. Germline CDR1 reads ENHRY; CDR2 reads SYGVKD. Study-wide results and limits: Researchers reported in a later analysis that common viral pathogens appeared linked to several top clusters.

Sequenced: PBMCs. The rearrangement joins TRBV10-3 to TRBJ2-3; weak D call: TRBD2 (6 bases). The TCR sequence derives from a man younger than 40 in good health and CMV-seronegative. The CDR3 region has the DNA TGTGCCATGGCGGGGCCAAACACAGATACGCAGTATTTT. It encodes CAMAGPNTDTQYF.